These 31 T cell receptor beta chains originate from one sample sequenced in a study of blood T cell repertoires in COVID-19 (dated by TCRdb to 2020 to 2021). The method behind the library was the immunoSEQ multiplex PCR assay. TCRdb provides this immuneACCESS table in a form limited to in-frame rearrangements. Some clones are lacking; in checked studies, under half of them reflect an unresolved V gene, and why the rest are absent is not known. Recorded for this sample are about 490,000 clones; approximately 85% of them occurred a single time. Clones ranked in the top ten supply approximately 3.4% of the sample. Sequencing input: peripheral blood. Source of these receptors: a human donor in a cohort sampled during active COVID-19.

The V and J genes are TRBV12-3 or TRBV12-4 and TRBJ1-1; D uncertain. The CDR3 consists of 13 residues. V dropped 3 bases and J dropped 11 bases, with 16 bases sitting between them. The CDR3 region has the DNA TGTGCCAGCAGTTTCGGGGTCAGGTCGAGGGCTTTCTTT. It specifies CASSFGVRSRAFF.

The rearrangement joins TRBV29-1 to TRBJ1-5; 8 bases align to TRBD1. The CDR3 has 14 residues. V lost 8 bases to trimming and J lost 6 bases; unmatched junction nucleotides: 12. The germline gives CDR1 SQVTM, CDR2 ANQGSEA. CDR3 nucleotide sequence: TGCAGCATTCAGACAGGGGCTTTAGGTCAGCCCCAGCATTTT. Its translation: CSIQTGALGQPQHF. The variable domain in full, with the rest retrieved from reference TRBV29-1 and TRBJ1-5, is SAVISQKPSRDICQRGTSLTIQCQVDSQVTMMFWYRQQPGQSLTLIATANQGSEATYESGFVIDKFPISRPNLTFSTLTVSNMSPEDSSIYLCSIQTGALGQPQHFGDGTRLSIL.

Only one count was recorded for this clone. The rearrangement links TRBV4-2 to TRBJ1-3; D gene uncertain. CDR1 and CDR2 from the germline V gene are LGHNA and YNFKEQ. CDR3 length: 14 amino acids. V was trimmed by 1 base and J by 8 bases, leaving 12 bases between them. CDR3 coding DNA: TGTGCCAGCAGCCAAGGATCCAGGTTGGACACCATATATTTT. Encoded protein: CASSQGSRLDTIYF.

The V call is TRBV4-2, the J call TRBJ2-3; D unclear. Germline V gene data show CDR1 as LGHNA and CDR2 as YNFKEQ. V lost 4 bases and J 2 bases, leaving 10 bases between the germline ends. The CDR3 is 14 amino acids. The CDR3 nucleotides read TGTGCCAGCAGCCTTACCGGTCCCACAGATACGCAGTATTTT. Protein: CASSLTGPTDTQYF.

J is TRBJ2-7 and V is TRBV7-9, with D possibly TRBD1 on 6 matching bases. The CDR3 has 12 amino acids. Trimming cost V 6 bases and J 9 bases, with 15 bases left between them. Germline-derived CDR1 and CDR2 are SEHNR and FQNEAQ (reference sequence). The CDR3: CASSYTGSGQYF. The CDR3 coding sequence is TGTGCCAGCAGTTATACAGGGTCTGGGCAGTACTTC. Combining the CDR3 with reference TRBV7-9 and TRBJ2-7 gives the whole variable domain DTGVSQNPRHKITKRGQNVTFRCDPISEHNRLYWYRQTLGQGPEFLTYFQNEAQLEKSRLLSDRFSAERPKGSFSTLEIQRTEQGDSAMYLCASSYTGSGQYFGPGTRLTVT.

The rearrangement links TRBV3-1 (or the pseudogene TRBV3-2) to TRBJ1-1; 7 bases align to TRBD1. CDR3 length: 16 residues. CDR1 is LGHDT, CDR2 YNNKEL, per germline (reference sequence). The V and J ends lost 1 base and 10 bases, in that order; junction bases with no gene match: 15. The CDR3 loop is CASSQGLDRTEKGAFF. The CDR3 DNA follows: TGTGCCAGCAGCCAAGGACTGGACAGGACGGAAAAAGGAGCTTTCTTT.

The table lists this clone with a few counts. This sequence joins TRBV4-2 and TRBJ2-7; 8 nucleotides agree with TRBD2. The germline gives CDR1 LGHNA, CDR2 YNFKEQ. Losses at the gene ends were 1 base for V and 0 bases for J; bases not matched to a gene: 5. The CDR3 is 16 residues long. The CDR3 bases are TGTGCCAGCAGCCAAGCGGTGCGGGAGGTCTCCTACGAGCAGTACTTC. Translating it yields CASSQAVREVSYEQYF.

This rearrangement joins TRBV28 to TRBJ2-4, with TRBD2 as a possible D gene (7 bases). V lost 3 bases, J lost 6 bases, and 18 bases lay in between. This CDR3 is 16 amino acids long. Germline loops: CDR1 MDHEN, CDR2 SYDVKM. The CDR3 sequence is CASSLGGAGLLNIQYF. The DNA of the CDR3 is TGTGCCAGCAGTTTGGGGGGGGCCGGTCTCCTAAACATTCAGTACTTC.

The chain links TRBV4-1 to TRBJ2-2; D is perhaps TRBD1 (6 bases). V was pared by 8 bases and J by 7 bases, with 20 bases between. Germline-derived CDR1 and CDR2 are MGHRA and YSYEKL. The CDR3 is 15 residues long. CDR3 sequence (DNA): TGCGCCAGCGGACCTACCGGGACAAATTACGGGGAGCTGTTTTTT. This encodes CASGPTGTNYGELFF.

This clone was picked up a small number of times. J is TRBJ1-2 and V is TRBV30; D is uncertain. The CDR3 is 15 amino acids. V was trimmed by 0 bases and J by 3 bases, leaving 14 bases between them. Germline V gene data show CDR1 as GTSNPN and CDR2 as SVGIG (reference sequence). CDR3 coding DNA: TGTGCCTGGAGTGTACTCGGGAAAGGGCACTATGGCTACACCTTC. It codes for CAWSVLGKGHYGYTF.

The CDR3 nucleotides are TGTGCCAGCAGCTTAGAGGGACTAGCGGGTCCCTACGAGCAGTACTTC. Translated: CASSLEGLAGPYEQYF. The chain is built from TRBV5-4 and TRBJ2-7; 12 bases are shared with TRBD2. Germline V gene sequence: CDR1 SGHNT, CDR2 YYREEE (reference sequence). The ends lost 2 bases at V and 2 bases at J; junction bases unmatched: 5. CDR3 length: 16 amino acids.

The chain recombines TRBV24-1 with TRBJ2-5; 8 bases align to TRBD1. V lost 3 bases, J lost 4 bases, and 12 bases stayed unmatched. This CDR3 contains 17 residues. Germline V gives CDR1 KGHDR, CDR2 SFDVKD. The CDR3 spells CATSDIRGQGFGETQYF. The CDR3 DNA follows: TGTGCCACCAGTGATATCCGTGGACAGGGCTTTGGAGAGACCCAGTACTTC.

The chain recombines TRBV30 with TRBJ2-3; TRBD2 aligns across 13 bases. The CDR3 is 17 amino acids. V shed 0 bases and J 0 bases; nucleotides not matched to a gene: 3. Per the germline V gene, CDR1 is GTSNPN and CDR2 is SVGIG (reference sequence). The CDR3 DNA sequence: TGTGCCTGGAGTGTAGGGGGACTAGCGGGAAGCACAGATACGCAGTATTTT. It encodes CAWSVGGLAGSTDTQYF. The whole variable domain, remainder taken from reference TRBV30 and TRBJ2-3, is SQTIHQWPATLVQPVGSPLSLECTVEGTSNPNLYWYRQAAGRGLQLLFYSVGIGQISSEVPQNLSASRPQDRQFILSSKKLLLSDSGFYLCAWSVGGLAGSTDTQYFGPGTRLTVL.

This clone was observed a handful of times. V usage is TRBV28 and J usage is TRBJ2-7, with D hard to call. The ends were cut back, 3 bases at V and 5 bases at J, with 2 bases in the middle. Germline assignment: CDR1 MDHEN and CDR2 SYDVKM. The CDR3 has 10 residues. CDR3 sequence: CASSFDEQYF. CDR3 nucleotide sequence: TGTGCCAGCAGTTTCGACGAGCAGTACTTC.

This clone was seen a single time. The chain links TRBV28 to TRBJ2-5, with D maybe TRBD2 (6 bases). Trimming left V 5 bases short and J 2 bases short, with 18 bases between. This CDR3 contains 16 residues. Germline assignment: CDR1 MDHEN and CDR2 SYDVKM. CDR3 sequence reads: CASSNMLGLHQETQYF. The DNA for the CDR3 is TGTGCCAGCAGTAATATGCTTGGACTACATCAAGAGACCCAGTACTTC.

This clone was observed a handful of times. The J gene is TRBJ1-1, the V gene TRBV5-6; 10 bases map to TRBD1. The ends lost 0 bases at V and 5 bases at J; junction bases unmatched: 4. Germline CDR1 reads SGHDT; CDR2 reads YYEEEE. This CDR3 spans 15 amino acids. The CDR3 DNA sequence: TGTGCCAGCAGCTTGGTGGGGACAGGGGTTACTGAAGCTTTCTTT. Protein sequence: CASSLVGTGVTEAFF.

In DNA form, the CDR3 reads TGTGCCAGTACCCCGGGACAGCCCGATGAAAAACTGTTTTTT. Translated, it gives CASTPGQPDEKLFF. The V and J genes are TRBV19 and TRBJ1-4; 7 positions match TRBD1. CDR3 length: 14 residues. V trimming: 7 bases; J trimming: 6 bases; junction bases outside the gene matches: 8. CDR1 is LNHDA, CDR2 SQIVND, per germline (reference sequence).

The rearrangement uses TRBV24-1 and TRBJ2-1; TRBD2 is a possible D gene (6 bases). Germline CDR1 is KGHDR and CDR2 is SFDVKD. Trimming pared 4 bases from V and 7 bases from J, leaving 13 bases between. The CDR3 runs to 14 residues. CDR3 protein: CATSEPGTLNEQFF. Here the CDR3 DNA reads TGTGCCACCAGTGAACCCGGGACTCTTAATGAGCAGTTCTTC.

The gene calls are TRBV3-1 (or the pseudogene TRBV3-2) and TRBJ2-7; 9 nucleotides line up with TRBD2. The V gene end was trimmed by 3 bases and the J gene end by 3 bases; junction bases not matched to a gene: 6. This CDR3 spans 15 amino acids. Germline CDR1 is LGHDT and CDR2 is YNNKEL (reference sequence). CDR3 nucleotide sequence: TGTGCCAGCAGCCATCCAGCGGGAGGTTACTACGAGCAGTACTTC. Translation gives CASSHPAGGYYEQYF.

The V call is TRBV10-3, the J call TRBJ1-1, with D hard to call. Per the germline V gene, CDR1 is ENHRY and CDR2 is SYGVKD. This CDR3 has 12 amino acids. Trimming took 2 bases from V and 7 from J, leaving 8 bases between them. In DNA form, the CDR3 reads TGTGCCATCAGTGAGAGCTTCGGTGAAGCTTTCTTT. It is translated as CAISESFGEAFF.

The chain recombines TRBV19 with TRBJ2-1, with TRBD1 matching 8 bases. CDR1 LNHDA and CDR2 SQIVND come from the germline V gene (reference sequence). V shed 4 bases, J shed 7 bases, and the junction held 12 bases outside the gene matches. This CDR3 spans 16 amino acids. The CDR3 sequence is CASSSPDRGYNNEQFF. The CDR3 coding sequence is TGTGCCAGTAGTAGCCCCGACAGGGGTTACAATAATGAGCAGTTCTTC. Full variable domain (missing parts from reference TRBV19 and TRBJ2-1): DGGITQSPKYLFRKEGQNVTLSCEQNLNHDAMYWYRQDPGQGLRLIYYSQIVNDFQKGDIAEGYSVSREKKESFPLTVTSAQKNPTAFYLCASSSPDRGYNNEQFFGPGTRLTVL.

This sequence joins TRBV7-9 and TRBJ2-1; 8 nucleotides align to TRBD1. The CDR3 runs to 15 residues. The germline gives CDR1 SEHNR, CDR2 FQNEAQ (reference sequence). With V trimmed by 6 bases and J by 8 bases, 12 bases remained unmatched. CDR3 nucleotide sequence: TGTGCCAGCAGTTCAGGGGGCTGGGGTACGGATGAGCAGTTCTTC. Protein sequence: CASSSGGWGTDEQFF.

This sequence joins TRBV28 and TRBJ2-1, with a tentative D call TRBD2 (5 bases). Between the trimmed V and J ends, which lost 4 bases and 3 bases, there was a span of 7 bases. This CDR3 contains 13 residues. The germline CDR1 and CDR2 sequences are MDHEN and SYDVKM. The DNA for the CDR3 is TGTGCCAGCAGTTCCCGGGACTACAATGAGCAGTTCTTC. Residues: CASSSRDYNEQFF. Using reference TRBV28 and TRBJ2-1 for the parts outside the CDR3, the full variable domain is DVKVTQSSRYLVKRTGEKVFLECVQDMDHENMFWYRQDPGLGLRLIYFSYDVKMKEKGDIPEGYSVSREKKERFSLILESASTNQTSMYLCASSSRDYNEQFFGPGTRLTVL.

The chain joins TRBV19 to TRBJ2-7; TRBD2 aligns across 11 bases. This CDR3 contains 12 residues. CDR1 and CDR2 from the germline V gene are LNHDA and SQIVND (reference sequence). Unmatched junction bases numbered 1, after V lost 6 bases and J lost 6 bases. DNA of the CDR3: TGTGCCAGTAGAACTAGCGGGAGCGAGCAGTACTTC. Its protein is CASRTSGSEQYF.

V usage is TRBV3-1 (or the pseudogene TRBV3-2) and J usage is TRBJ2-7; perhaps TRBD1 as D (7 bases). V lost 1 base and J lost 5, with 15 bases in between. CDR3 length: 15 amino acids. The V gene's germline CDR1 is LGHDT and CDR2 YNNKEL (reference sequence). CDR3 region: CASSQAWRGRDEQYF. The CDR3 nucleotides are TGTGCCAGCAGCCAAGCTTGGAGGGGGCGGGACGAGCAGTACTTC.

The chain joins TRBV28 to TRBJ1-4; 10 bases line up with TRBD1. There are 16 residues in the CDR3. V trimming: 8 bases; J trimming: 6 bases; junction bases outside the gene matches: 12. Germline values: CDR1 MDHEN, CDR2 SYDVKM. Here the CDR3 DNA reads TGTGCCAGCGTGGGGGACAGGGGCTCGAGCGATGAAAAACTGTTTTTT. Encoded protein: CASVGDRGSSDEKLFF. Supplemented by reference TRBV28 and TRBJ1-4, the full variable domain reads DVKVTQSSRYLVKRTGEKVFLECVQDMDHENMFWYRQDPGLGLRLIYFSYDVKMKEKGDIPEGYSVSREKKERFSLILESASTNQTSMYLCASVGDRGSSDEKLFFGSGTQLSVL.

The chain links TRBV5-1 to TRBJ2-3; TRBD1 might be the D (5 bases). The CDR3 totals 12 residues. Trimming removed 5 bases from V and 1 base from J, with 5 bases in between. Germline loops: CDR1 SGHRS, CDR2 YFSETQ. CDR3 sequence (DNA): TGCGCCAGCAGAGGGGGCACAGATACGCAGTATTTT. It translates to CASRGGTDTQYF.

The J gene is TRBJ2-1, the V gene TRBV5-6; 15 nucleotides agree with TRBD2. Losses at the gene ends were 4 bases for V and 0 bases for J; bases not matched to a gene: 8. Germline CDR1 SGHDT, CDR2 YYEEEE. The CDR3 spans 19 residues. Written as DNA, the CDR3 is TGTGCCAGCAGCCAAGGACTAGCGGGAGGGCCCAGCTCCTACAATGAGCAGTTCTTC. Translated, it gives CASSQGLAGGPSSYNEQFF.

V gene TRBV11-2 combines with J gene TRBJ2-3; perhaps TRBD1 as D (5 bases). Trimming removed 1 base at V and 0 bases at J, with 11 bases between. Looked up from germline, CDR1 is SGHAT and CDR2 is FQNNGV. The CDR3 length is 16 residues. The DNA of the CDR3 is TGTGCCAGCAGCTTAGGGGCAGGGCCTAGCACAGATACGCAGTATTTT. Residues: CASSLGAGPSTDTQYF.

The chain employs TRBV19 and TRBJ2-1; D perhaps matches TRBD2 (6 bases). Trimming took 9 bases from V and 9 from J, leaving 24 bases between them. Germline V gene data show CDR1 as LNHDA and CDR2 as SQIVND (reference sequence). The CDR3 consists of 15 residues. The CDR3 nucleotides are TGTGCCAGCAAAAGTAATGTGGGGGGAGCAGGTGAGCAGTTCTTC. Protein product: CASKSNVGGAGEQFF.

This clone was detected only once. The chain uses TRBV27 and TRBJ1-1; D is possibly TRBD1 (6 bases). Between the trimmed V and J ends, which lost 6 bases and 2 bases, there was a span of 37 bases. The CDR3 covers 22 residues. Germline lookup yields CDR1 MNHEY and CDR2 SMNVEV (reference sequence). The CDR3 is CASRGSSPLQGPDRTRNTEAFF. The CDR3 nucleotides read TGTGCCAGCAGAGGGTCATCGCCTCTTCAGGGGCCCGATCGAACAAGAAACACTGAAGCTTTCTTT.